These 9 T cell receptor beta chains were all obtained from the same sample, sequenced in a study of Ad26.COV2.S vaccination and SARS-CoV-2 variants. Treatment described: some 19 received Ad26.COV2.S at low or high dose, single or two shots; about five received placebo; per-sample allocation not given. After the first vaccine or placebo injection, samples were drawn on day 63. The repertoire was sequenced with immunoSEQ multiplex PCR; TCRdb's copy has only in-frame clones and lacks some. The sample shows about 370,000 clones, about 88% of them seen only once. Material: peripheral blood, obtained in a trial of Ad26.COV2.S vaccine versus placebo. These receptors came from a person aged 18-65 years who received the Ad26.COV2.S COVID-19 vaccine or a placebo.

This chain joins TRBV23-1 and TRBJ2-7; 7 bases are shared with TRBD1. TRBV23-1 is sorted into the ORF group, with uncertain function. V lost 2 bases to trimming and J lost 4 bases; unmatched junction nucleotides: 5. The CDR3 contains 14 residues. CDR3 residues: CASSQGTVAYEQYF. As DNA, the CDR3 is TGCGCCAGCAGTCAAGGGACAGTAGCTTACGAGCAGTACTTC.

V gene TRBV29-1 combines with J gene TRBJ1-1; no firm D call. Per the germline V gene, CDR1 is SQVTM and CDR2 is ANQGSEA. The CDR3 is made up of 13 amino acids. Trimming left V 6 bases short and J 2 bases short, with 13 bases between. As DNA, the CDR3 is TGCAGCGTCGCGACAAGACGAAACACTGAAGCTTTCTTT. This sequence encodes CSVATRRNTEAFF.

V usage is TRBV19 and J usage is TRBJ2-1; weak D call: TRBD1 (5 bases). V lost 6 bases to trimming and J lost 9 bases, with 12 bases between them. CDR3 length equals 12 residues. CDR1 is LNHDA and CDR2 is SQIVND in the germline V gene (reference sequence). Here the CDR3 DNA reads TGTGCCAGTAGACCAGGGCAGGGTGAGCAGTTCTTC. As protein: CASRPGQGEQFF. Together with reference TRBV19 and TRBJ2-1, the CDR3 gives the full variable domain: DGGITQSPKYLFRKEGQNVTLSCEQNLNHDAMYWYRQDPGQGLRLIYYSQIVNDFQKGDIAEGYSVSREKKESFPLTVTSAQKNPTAFYLCASRPGQGEQFFGPGTRLTVL.

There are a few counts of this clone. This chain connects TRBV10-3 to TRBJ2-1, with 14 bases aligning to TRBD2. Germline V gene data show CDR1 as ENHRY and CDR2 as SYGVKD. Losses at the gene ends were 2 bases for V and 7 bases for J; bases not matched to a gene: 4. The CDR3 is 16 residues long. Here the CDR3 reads CAISEARLAGGNEQFF. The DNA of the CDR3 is TGTGCCATCAGTGAGGCTAGACTAGCGGGAGGGAATGAGCAGTTCTTC.

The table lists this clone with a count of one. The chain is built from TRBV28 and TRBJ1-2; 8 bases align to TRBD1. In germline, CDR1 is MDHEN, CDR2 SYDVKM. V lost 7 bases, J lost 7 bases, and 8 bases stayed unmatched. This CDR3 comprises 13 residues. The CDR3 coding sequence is TGTGCCAGCACCCAGACAGGGGCAGCTGGCTACACCTTC. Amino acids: CASTQTGAAGYTF.

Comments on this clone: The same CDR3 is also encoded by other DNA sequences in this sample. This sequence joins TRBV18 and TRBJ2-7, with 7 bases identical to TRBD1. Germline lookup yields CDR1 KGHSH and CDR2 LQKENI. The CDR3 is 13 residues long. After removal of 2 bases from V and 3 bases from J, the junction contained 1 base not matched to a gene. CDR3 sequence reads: CASSPGTDYEQYF. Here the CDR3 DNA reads TGTGCCAGCTCACCAGGGACAGACTACGAGCAGTACTTC. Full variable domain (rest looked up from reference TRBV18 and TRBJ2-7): NAGVMQNPRHLVRRRGQEARLRCSPMKGHSHVYWYRQLPEEGLKFMVYLQKENIIDESGMPKERFSAEFPKEGPSILRIQQVVRGDSAAYFCASSPGTDYEQYFGPGTRLTVT.

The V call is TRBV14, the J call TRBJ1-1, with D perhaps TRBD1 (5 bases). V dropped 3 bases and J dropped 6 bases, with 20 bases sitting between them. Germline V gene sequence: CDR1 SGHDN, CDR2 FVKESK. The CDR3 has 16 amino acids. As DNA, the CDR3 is TGTGCCAGCAGCCATCGTTCTTACGGGGGAACGGCTGAAGCTTTCTTT. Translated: CASSHRSYGGTAEAFF.

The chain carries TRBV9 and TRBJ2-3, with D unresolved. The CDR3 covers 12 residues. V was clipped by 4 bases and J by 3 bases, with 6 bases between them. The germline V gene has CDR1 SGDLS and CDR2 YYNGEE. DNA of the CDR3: TGTGCCAGCAGCCTTCCTACAGATACGCAGTATTTT. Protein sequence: CASSLPTDTQYF.

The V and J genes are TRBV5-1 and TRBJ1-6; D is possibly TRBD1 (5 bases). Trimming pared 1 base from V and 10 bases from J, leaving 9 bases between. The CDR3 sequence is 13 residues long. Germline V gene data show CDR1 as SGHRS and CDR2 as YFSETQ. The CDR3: CASSLIQGSPLHF. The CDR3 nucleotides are TGCGCCAGCAGCTTGATTCAGGGATCACCCCTCCACTTT.